The clone carrying this T cell receptor (beta chain) was detected many times. Each diagnosis was determined on the basis of clinical symptoms, serum thyroxine, TRAb, thyroid ultrasound and orbital computed tomography. Sampling around 9 ml of fresh peripheral blood provided the PBMCs. The data derive from a study of Graves' ophthalmopathy and Graves' hyperthyroidism. For repertoire sequencing, the TCR beta CDR3 regions were amplified from RNA transcripts. HTBI-primed first-round RT-PCR preceded second-round multiplex PCR. TCRdb fed the multiplex PCR reads into MiXCR, producing one record per CDR3 protein. The sample holds 400,000 to 500,000 distinct CDR3 sequences; roughly 21% are singletons and the top ten take around 3%. CDR1 and CDR2 (germline): SNHLY, FYNNEI. The CDR3 length is 12 residues. V was trimmed by 6 bases and J by 4 bases, leaving 10 bases between them.

Sequenced sample: peripheral blood. The TCR sequence derives from a woman aged 18-30 years with stable Graves' hyperthyroidism. The chain recombines TRBV2 with TRBJ2-7; no firm D call. For the CDR3, the DNA is TGTGCCAGCAGGGTGGCTGGTTACGAGCAGTACTTC. The encoded protein is CASRVAGYEQYF.